Included here is one T cell receptor beta chain sequence, with context. Its antigen is as yet unknown. V lost 4 bases and J lost 0, with 15 bases in between. The CDR3 loop spans 16 amino acids. Germline values: CDR1 MNHNS, CDR2 SASEGT. The assay was carried out at the deep level. Here immunoSEQ multiplex PCR was the method, and the copy in TCRdb shows in-frame clones only, minus some. This sample carries about 2.3 million clones, approximately 93% of them seen once, and the ten largest clones take about 0.41%. This sample was included in a study of shared clonotypes between healthy human individuals. Donation came from healthy HIV-negative adults that had no recent acute infections or vaccinations. General study points: Clonotypes shared by all four sorted-subset donors had higher generation probabilities than non-shared clonotypes. Rarefaction gave evidence that sorted-subset sequencing remained incomplete despite large depth.

The sequence was collected from a man between 18 and 29 years old in good health. Some clones in this sample may be carry-over from other donors' samples. V is TRBV6-1 and J is TRBJ1-1; D is perhaps TRBD1 (5 bases). Sequencing was carried out using naive CD4+ T cells from PBMCs. Regarding subset: CD45RA+ positively selected. The CDR3 DNA is TGTGCCAGCAGTGTGCAAGCGGACATAATGAACACTGAAGCTTTCTTT. This gives the protein CASSVQADIMNTEAFF.